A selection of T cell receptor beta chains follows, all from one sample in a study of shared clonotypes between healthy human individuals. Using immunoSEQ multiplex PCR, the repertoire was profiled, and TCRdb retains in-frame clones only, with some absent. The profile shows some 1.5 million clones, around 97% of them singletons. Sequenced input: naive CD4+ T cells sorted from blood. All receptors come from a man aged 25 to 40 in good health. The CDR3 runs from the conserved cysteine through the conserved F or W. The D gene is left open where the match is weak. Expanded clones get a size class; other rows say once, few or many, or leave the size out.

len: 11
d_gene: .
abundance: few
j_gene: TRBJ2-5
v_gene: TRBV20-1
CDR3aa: CSARDLETQYF
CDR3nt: TGCAGTGCTAGAGATCTAGAGACCCAGTACTTC

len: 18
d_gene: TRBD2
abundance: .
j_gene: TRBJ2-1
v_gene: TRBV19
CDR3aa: CASPRASSGRGCEEGQFF
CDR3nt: TGTGCCAGTCCCAGAGCGTCTAGCGGGAGAGGGTGCGAAGAGGGGCAGTTCTTC

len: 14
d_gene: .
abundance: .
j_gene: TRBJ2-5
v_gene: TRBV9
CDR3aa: CASSVGMFQETQYF
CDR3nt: TGTGCCAGCAGCGTTGGGATGTTCCAAGAGACCCAGTACTTC

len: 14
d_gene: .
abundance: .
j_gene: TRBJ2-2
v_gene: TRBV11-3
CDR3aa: CASSLAAHTGELFF
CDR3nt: TGTGCCAGCAGCTTAGCTGCCCACACCGGGGAGCTGTTTTTT

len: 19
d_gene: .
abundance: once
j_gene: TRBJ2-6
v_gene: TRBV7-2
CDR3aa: CASSLTSARPISGANVLTF
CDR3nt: TGTGCCAGCAGCTTAACATCAGCGAGGCCGATCTCTGGGGCCAACGTCCTGACTTTC

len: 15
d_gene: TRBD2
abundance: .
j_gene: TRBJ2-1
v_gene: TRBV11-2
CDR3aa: CASSLELAGINEQFF
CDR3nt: TGTGCCAGCAGCTTAGAACTAGCGGGTATCAATGAGCAGTTCTTC

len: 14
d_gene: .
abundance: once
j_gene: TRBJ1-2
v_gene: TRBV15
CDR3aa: CATSRVPANYGYTF
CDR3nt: TGTGCCACCAGCAGAGTCCCAGCTAACTATGGCTACACCTTC

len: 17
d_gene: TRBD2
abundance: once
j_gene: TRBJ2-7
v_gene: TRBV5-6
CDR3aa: CASSLKGLAGESYEQYF
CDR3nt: TGTGCCAGCAGCTTGAAGGGACTAGCGGGAGAGTCCTACGAGCAGTACTTC

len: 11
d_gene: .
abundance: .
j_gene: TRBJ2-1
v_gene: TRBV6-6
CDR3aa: CASSYGNEQFF
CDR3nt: TGTGCCAGCAGTTACGGAAATGAGCAGTTCTTC

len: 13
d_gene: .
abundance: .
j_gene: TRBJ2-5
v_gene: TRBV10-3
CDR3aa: CAISDRRSETQYF
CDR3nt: TGTGCCATCAGTGATAGGCGTTCTGAGACCCAGTACTTC

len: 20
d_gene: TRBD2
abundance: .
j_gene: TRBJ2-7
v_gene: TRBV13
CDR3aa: CASSSTNQVSGSRGFYEQYF
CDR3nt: TGTGCCAGCAGCTCGACGAATCAGGTTAGCGGGAGTCGAGGGTTCTACGAGCAGTACTTC

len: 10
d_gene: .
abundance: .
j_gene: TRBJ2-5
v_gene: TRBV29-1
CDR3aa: CSVMVKTQYF
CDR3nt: TGCAGCGTTATGGTGAAGACCCAGTACTTC

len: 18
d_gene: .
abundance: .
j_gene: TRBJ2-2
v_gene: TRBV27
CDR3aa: CASSFSRDGILNTGELFF
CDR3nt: TGTGCCAGCAGTTTTTCCCGCGACGGAATCTTGAACACCGGGGAGCTGTTTTTT

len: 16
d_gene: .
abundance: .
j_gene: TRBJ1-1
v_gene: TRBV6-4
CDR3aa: CASSENGKGEGTEAFF
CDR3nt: TGTGCCAGCAGTGAAAATGGTAAAGGGGAGGGCACTGAAGCTTTCTTT

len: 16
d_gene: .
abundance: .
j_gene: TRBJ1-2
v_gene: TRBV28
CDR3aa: CASSLSTRIGNYGYTF
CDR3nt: TGTGCCAGCAGTTTGTCCACGAGGATCGGAAACTATGGCTACACCTTC

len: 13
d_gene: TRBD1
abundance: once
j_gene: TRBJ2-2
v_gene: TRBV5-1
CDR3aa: CASSDRDTGELFF
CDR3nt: TGCGCCAGCAGCGACAGGGACACCGGGGAGCTGTTTTTT

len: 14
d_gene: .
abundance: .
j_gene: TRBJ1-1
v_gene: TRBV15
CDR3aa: CATSRVILGDEAFF
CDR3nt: TGTGCCACCAGCAGAGTGATACTTGGAGATGAAGCTTTCTTT

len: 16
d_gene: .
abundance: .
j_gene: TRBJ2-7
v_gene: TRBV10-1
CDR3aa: CASSELPGASSYEQYF
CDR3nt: TGCGCCAGCAGTGAGCTGCCCGGGGCGAGCTCCTACGAGCAGTACTTC

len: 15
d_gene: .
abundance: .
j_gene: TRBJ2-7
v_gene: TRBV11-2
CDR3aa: CASSSHRVRSYEQYF
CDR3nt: TGTGCCAGCAGCTCTCACAGGGTGCGGTCCTACGAGCAGTACTTC

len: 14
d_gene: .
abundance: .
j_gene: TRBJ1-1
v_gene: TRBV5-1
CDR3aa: CASIPATGGTEAFF
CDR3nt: TGCGCCAGCATCCCCGCGACAGGAGGGACTGAAGCTTTCTTT

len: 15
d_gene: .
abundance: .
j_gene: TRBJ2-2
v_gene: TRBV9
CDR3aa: CASKGELANTGELFF
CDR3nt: TGTGCCAGCAAAGGGGAACTCGCGAACACCGGGGAGCTGTTTTTT

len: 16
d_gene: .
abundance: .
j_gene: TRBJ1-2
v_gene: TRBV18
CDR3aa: CASSPPGARGSYGYTF
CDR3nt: TGTGCCAGCTCACCACCTGGGGCCAGGGGAAGCTATGGCTACACCTTC

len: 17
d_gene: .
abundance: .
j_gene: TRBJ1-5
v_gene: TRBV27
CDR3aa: CASSHTGHFGVGQPQHF
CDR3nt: TGTGCCAGCAGTCACACGGGACACTTTGGCGTTGGTCAGCCCCAGCATTTT

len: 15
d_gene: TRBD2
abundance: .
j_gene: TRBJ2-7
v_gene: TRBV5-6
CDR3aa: CASSPLGLADYEQYF
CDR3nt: TGTGCCAGCAGCCCCCTCGGGCTAGCGGATTACGAGCAGTACTTC

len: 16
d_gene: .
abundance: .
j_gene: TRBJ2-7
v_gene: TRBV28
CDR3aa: CASKVTGQASSYEQYF
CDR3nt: TGTGCCAGCAAAGTCACCGGGCAGGCAAGCTCCTACGAGCAGTACTTC

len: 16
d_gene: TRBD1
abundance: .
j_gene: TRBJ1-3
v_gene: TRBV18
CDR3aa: CASSPTATGGFNTIYF
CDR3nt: TGTGCCAGCTCACCAACGGCGACAGGGGGTTTCAACACCATATATTTT

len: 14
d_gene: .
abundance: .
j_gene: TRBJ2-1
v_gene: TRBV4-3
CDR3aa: CASSQGTGWDEQFF
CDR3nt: TGCGCCAGCAGCCAAGGGACCGGGTGGGATGAGCAGTTCTTC

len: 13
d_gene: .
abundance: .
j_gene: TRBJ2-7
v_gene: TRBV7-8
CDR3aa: CASRRGGRNEQYF
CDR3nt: TGTGCCAGCAGAAGGGGGGGGAGGAACGAGCAGTACTTC

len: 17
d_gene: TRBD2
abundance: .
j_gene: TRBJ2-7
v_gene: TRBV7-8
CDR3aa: CASSTTVSSGSLNEQYF
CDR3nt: TGTGCCAGCAGCACTACAGTCTCTAGCGGGAGTTTAAACGAGCAGTACTTC

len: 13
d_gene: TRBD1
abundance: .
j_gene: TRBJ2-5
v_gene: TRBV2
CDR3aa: CASSESFVDRPYF
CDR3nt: TGTGCCAGCAGTGAGTCATTCGTGGACAGGCCGTACTTC